The TCR beta chain under discussion was sequenced for a study of sequential checkpoint blockade in melanoma. About the study: Arm A got nivolumab then ipilimumab; arm B the reverse, 1:1.

The repertoire was sequenced with immunoSEQ multiplex PCR; TCRdb's copy has only in-frame clones and lacks some. The table lists 9,500 to 13,000 clones, around two thirds of them singletons. V was clipped by 7 bases and J by 2 bases; unmatched bases: 3. Germline CDR1 reads MNHEY; CDR2 reads SVGAGI. This CDR3 has 13 residues. Treatment of the sample: randomized to nivolumab then ipilimumab (arm A) or the reverse (arm B). DNA-damaging chemotherapy had not been given to any patient beforehand. The chain couples TRBV6-5 to TRBJ2-7; the match to TRBD1 covers 9 bases. The receptor comes from a human donor with melanoma. Material: CD8+ T cells sorted from blood (inferred from file names), obtained from a patient given nivolumab and ipilimumab in sequence. DNA of the CDR3: TGTGCCAGCACCGGGACAGGGACCTACGAGCAGTACTTC. This sequence encodes CASTGTGTYEQYF.